This T cell receptor beta chain was profiled in a study of T-cell reconstitution after alpha-beta-depleted transplantation in children. TCRbeta library construction was performed incorporating unique molecular identifiers. TCRdb re-called the PCR reads with MiXCR, one entry per CDR3 protein. The table lists around 960,000 distinct CDR3 sequences, roughly 31% of them singletons. In this sample, this clonotype turned up many times. This TCR came from a boy in the first two years of life who had a stem cell transplant for SCID, so the T cells may come from the graft donor. The material was PBMCs, mostly from graft donor cells, obtained 360 days after TCRalphabeta/CD19-depleted stem cell transplant.

In nucleotides, the CDR3 is TGTGCCAGCAGCCAGGGGGCAACTAATGAAAAACTGTTTTTT. Amino acid sequence: CASSQGATNEKLFF. The chain couples TRBV12-3 or TRBV12-4 to TRBJ1-4; 7 bases line up with TRBD1. The V and J ends lost 6 bases and 0 bases, in that order; junction bases with no gene match: 1. CDR3 length: 14 residues.